This T cell receptor (beta chain) comes out of a study of OX40 agonist ivuxolimab in advanced cancers. V was clipped by 2 bases and J by 7 bases, with 11 bases between them. Germline CDR1 is KGHSH and CDR2 is LQKENI. The CDR3 consists of 13 residues. Assay used: immunoSEQ multiplex PCR; TCRdb lists only in-frame clones, some missing. Counted here are tens of thousands of clones, around 94% occurring once; the ten biggest clones make up about 10%. The starting material was CD4+ or CD8+ T cells sorted from blood, obtained in a trial of the OX40 agonist ivuxolimab. This rearrangement joins TRBV18 to TRBJ1-2; possibly TRBD1 for D (6 bases). The TCR sequence derives from an adult with an advanced solid tumor such as melanoma, head and neck, liver or kidney cancer. The CDR3 DNA reads TGTGCCAGCTCACCAAGGGGGGAGGCTGGCTACACCTTC. Translation gives CASSPRGEAGYTF.